The T cell receptor beta chain under discussion was sequenced for a study of blood T cell repertoires in COVID-19. Looking at the study overall: T cells, B-cell-depleted T cells, or PBMCs supplied cDNA or gDNA.

V lost 5 bases and J lost 7; bases outside the gene matches: 8. The CDR3 has 14 residues. The germline V gene encodes CDR1 MNHEY and CDR2 SMNVEV (reference sequence). This clone occurred once. Produced via immunoSEQ multiplex PCR; TCRdb's table is partial and in-frame only. Of roughly 290,000 clones listed, roughly 90% are singletons. The source of this sequence is a woman aged 18-35 years with acute COVID-19. The gene calls are TRBV27 and TRBJ1-5, with 7 positions matching TRBD1. The sample comprised PBMCs or T cells enriched from blood (not recorded which). The CDR3 nucleotides are TGTGCCAGCAGTCCCGACAGGGCCGGGCAGCCCCAGCATTTT. It encodes CASSPDRAGQPQHF.